The 16 T cell receptor beta chains in this list originate from one sample, sequenced in a study of PD-1 blockade in classical Hodgkin lymphoma. Indicated time point: cycle 4 day 1 (C4D1), after 5 to 7 weeks of nivolumab. Every patient relapsed after autologous stem cell transplantation, and brentuximab vedotin exposure varied. Sequenced by immunoSEQ multiplex PCR; TCRdb stores in-frame clones only, minus some. The sample has some 52,000 clones; roughly 86% are singletons. Sequences were derived from peripheral blood mononuclear cells (PBMCs), sampled before the fourth cycle of nivolumab. Receptor source: a human donor with classical Hodgkin lymphoma.

The chain employs TRBV19 and TRBJ2-2, with unresolved D. V was shortened by 4 bases and J by 4 bases, with 13 bases between the two germline ends. The CDR3 consists of 15 residues. Looked up from germline, CDR1 is LNHDA and CDR2 is SQIVND (reference sequence). CDR3 protein: CASSTPSVLTGELFF. In DNA, the CDR3 is TGTGCCAGTAGTACCCCCAGCGTCCTCACCGGGGAGCTGTTTTTT.

J is TRBJ2-1 and V is TRBV10-2; 12 positions agree with TRBD2. With V trimmed by 7 bases and J by 7 bases, 5 bases remained unmatched. Looked up from germline, CDR1 is WSHSY and CDR2 is SAAADI. The CDR3 runs 14 residues. The CDR3 nucleotides are TGCGCCAGCACCACTAGCGGGGGGAGGAATGAGCAGTTCTTC. Translation gives CASTTSGGRNEQFF.

The rearrangement uses TRBV11-2 and TRBJ1-6; a weak D match, TRBD1 (6 bases). CDR1 and CDR2 (germline): SGHAT, FQNNGV. V lost 5 bases and J 7 bases, leaving 12 bases between the germline ends. The CDR3 is made up of 14 amino acids. Written as DNA, the CDR3 is TGTGCCAGCAGCGCGCGGACAGACAATTCACCCCTCCACTTT. This translates into CASSARTDNSPLHF.

The table lists this clone with a few counts. The chain couples TRBV30 to TRBJ2-7; TRBD2 agrees at 11 bases. The CDR3 extends over 19 amino acids. V was clipped by 1 base and J by 4 bases; unmatched bases: 18. The germline V gene has CDR1 GTSNPN and CDR2 SVGIG (reference sequence). The CDR3 DNA follows: TGTGCCTGGAGTGCAGGACGACTAGCGGGGCTCTGGGGGCGATACGAGCAGTACTTC. Protein product: CAWSAGRLAGLWGRYEQYF.

The chain employs TRBV13 and TRBJ1-1, with D unresolved. CDR3 length equals 13 residues. V was shortened by 4 bases and J by 6 bases, with 12 bases between the two germline ends. Germline assignment: CDR1 PRHDT and CDR2 FYEKMQ (reference sequence). The DNA for the CDR3 is TGTGCCAGCAGCTCCGCCTCTGGGGCTGAAGCTTTCTTT. Translating gives CASSSASGAEAFF.

This clone was detected only a few times. The V and J genes are TRBV6-5 and TRBJ2-2; D is possibly TRBD2 (6 bases). Germline loops: CDR1 MNHEY, CDR2 SVGAGI. The CDR3 has 14 residues. V lost 4 bases to trimming and J lost 7 bases, with 13 bases between them. CDR3 coding DNA: TGTGCCAGCAGTTCGCGGGGCCGGGGCGGGGAGCTGTTTTTT. This encodes CASSSRGRGGELFF.

The chain is built from TRBV5-1 and TRBJ2-5, with TRBD2 matching over 7 bases. V shed 2 bases and J 2 bases; nucleotides not matched to a gene: 3. The CDR3 has 14 residues. CDR1 and CDR2 (germline): SGHRS, YFSETQ. CDR3 sequence reads: CASSLVGGQETQYF. The CDR3 region has the DNA TGCGCCAGCAGCTTAGTGGGAGGGCAAGAGACCCAGTACTTC.

This chain links TRBV4-2 with TRBJ2-5; D is tentatively TRBD1 or TRBD2 (5 bases each). Trimming stripped 0 bases from V and 7 bases from J, with 15 bases between. The CDR3 spans 15 residues. CDR1 and CDR2 from the germline V gene are LGHNA and YNFKEQ. The CDR3 region has the DNA TGTGCCAGCAGCCAAGATCCGGGGCAGGCCATGACCCAGTACTTC. It translates to CASSQDPGQAMTQYF.

This chain connects TRBV15 to TRBJ2-1; D is uncertain. V gave up 7 bases and J gave up 0 bases, with 10 bases separating them. Germline CDR1 and CDR2: LNHNV and YYDKDF (reference sequence). This CDR3 comprises 14 residues. DNA for the CDR3: TGTGCCACCACCCCGATCGACTCCTACAATGAGCAGTTCTTC. Its protein product is CATTPIDSYNEQFF.

The chain joins TRBV10-3 to TRBJ2-2; D is possibly TRBD1 (5 bases). This CDR3 is 15 amino acids long. Trimming removed 4 bases from V and 4 bases from J, with 13 bases in between. CDR1 ENHRY and CDR2 SYGVKD come from the germline V gene. In nucleotides, the CDR3 is TGTGCCATCAGTGTGGTCCAGGGAAGCACCGGGGAGCTGTTTTTT. It specifies CAISVVQGSTGELFF.

This chain joins TRBV28 and TRBJ2-7; TRBD1 is a possible D gene (5 bases). CDR1 and CDR2 (germline): MDHEN, SYDVKM. Between the trimmed V and J ends, which lost 6 bases and 2 bases, there was a span of 5 bases. CDR3 length: 11 residues. DNA for the CDR3: TGTGCCAGCAGGGACACCTACGAGCAGTACTTC. Its translation: CASRDTYEQYF.

This CDR3 is CASSLNAGGYEQYF. The DNA of the CDR3 is TGCGCCAGCAGCTTGAACGCGGGGGGCTACGAGCAGTACTTC. The V gene is TRBV5-1, the J gene TRBJ2-7; TRBD2 matches at 8 bases. The CDR3 is 14 amino acids. In germline, CDR1 is SGHRS, CDR2 YFSETQ. The ends lost 1 base at V and 3 bases at J; junction bases unmatched: 3. Full variable domain (outside the CDR3, taken from reference TRBV5-1 and TRBJ2-7): KAGVTQTPRYLIKTRGQQVTLSCSPISGHRSVSWYQQTPGQGLQFLFEYFSETQRNKGNFPGRFSGRQFSNSRSEMNVSTLELGDSALYLCASSLNAGGYEQYFGPGTRLTVT.

The V gene is TRBV19, the J gene TRBJ2-4; 7 bases match TRBD2. CDR1 and CDR2 from the germline V gene are LNHDA and SQIVND (reference sequence). The trim removed 1 base at V and 4 bases at J, leaving 4 bases unmatched. There are 15 residues in the CDR3. CDR3 DNA sequence: TGTGCCAGTAGTATAGTTACGGGGGGAAAAAACATTCAGTACTTC. Translated: CASSIVTGGKNIQYF.

The rearrangement joins TRBV4-1 to TRBJ1-2; perhaps TRBD1 as D (6 bases). The CDR3 spans 16 residues. Per germline, CDR1 MGHRA and CDR2 YSYEKL. The V and J ends lost 3 bases and 3 bases respectively, with 17 bases between them. The CDR3 loop reads CASSHSPGHSDYGYTF. Written as DNA, the CDR3 is TGCGCCAGCAGCCACTCCCCGGGACATTCGGACTATGGCTACACCTTC.

This chain links TRBV18 with TRBJ2-7; TRBD2 agrees at 11 bases. Per germline, CDR1 KGHSH and CDR2 LQKENI. CDR3 length: 18 amino acids. Trimming at V came to 3 bases and at J to 1 base, leaving 11 bases not matched to a gene. As DNA, the CDR3 is TGTGCCAGCTCACCGATTAGCGGGAGGGCCAGTTTGTCCTACGAGCAGTACTTC. This codes for CASSPISGRASLSYEQYF. Based on the CDR3 plus reference TRBV18 and TRBJ2-7, the full variable domain is NAGVMQNPRHLVRRRGQEARLRCSPMKGHSHVYWYRQLPEEGLKFMVYLQKENIIDESGMPKERFSAEFPKEGPSILRIQQVVRGDSAAYFCASSPISGRASLSYEQYFGPGTRLTVT.

This chain links TRBV5-1 with TRBJ2-5; D call uncertain. CDR3 length: 13 amino acids. Trimming pared 4 bases from V and 2 bases from J, leaving 9 bases between. Germline CDR1 is SGHRS and CDR2 is YFSETQ. In nucleotides, the CDR3 is TGCGCCAGCAGCCAACAGCCTCAAGAGACCCAGTACTTC. It codes for CASSQQPQETQYF.